This TCR beta chain was obtained from a study of control samples from healthy donors and cancer patients (dated by TCRdb to 2018 to 2020). Notes on this clone: Which antigen it targets is not known. Nothing much larger sits one base from this clone, and base qualities are not available.

The junction shows trimming of 4 bases on V and 6 bases on J, plus 17 bases between the germline ends. Sequences LGHNA (CDR1) and YSLEER (CDR2) are obtained from the germline V gene. Reading from cysteine to phenylalanine, the CDR3 counts 15 amino acids. Just the 45-base CDR3 DNA is kept, in frame starting at base 1. Receptors were amplified or captured by the immunoSEQ multiplex PCR assay. The immuneACCESS repertoire file appears here via TCRdb, limited to in-frame rearrangements. These files lack a portion of the clones; in checked studies, under half of the deficit traces to unresolved V genes, and the cause of the others is not known. The sample table shows about 160,000 clones, and under 95% are seen once. The top ten clones comprise almost 6% of the sample.

Recombination connected TRBV4-3 to TRBJ2-3; the D gene is perhaps TRBD1, from 6 matching bases. This sequence originates from a man in his late teens or twenties in good health. Sequenced sample: blood. The encoded CDR3 is CASSPRQSGADTQYF. The DNA is as follows: TGCGCCAGCAGCCCCCGACAGTCAGGGGCCGATACGCAGTATTTT.